Presented here are 29 T cell receptor beta chains from one specimen sequenced in a study of beta chain features in type 1 diabetes. The investigators reverse transcribed all of the isolated RNA, so they sequenced expressed TCRB transcripts. Profiled with immunoSEQ multiplex PCR; TCRdb holds only in-frame clones, not every one. The sample holds under 800,000 clones, roughly a sixth seen once. Sequencing was carried out using naive CD4+ T cells from blood. These receptors all come from a young man in good health.

This clone showed up just a few times. The chain links TRBV4-2 to TRBJ1-2; 8 bases match TRBD1. The length of the CDR3 is 18 residues. CDR1 is LGHNA and CDR2 is YNFKEQ in the germline V gene. The V and J ends lost 5 bases and 0 bases, in that order; junction bases with no gene match: 14. The CDR3 is CASSFGQGPLSANYGYTF. The CDR3 nucleotides are TGTGCCAGCAGCTTCGGACAGGGTCCCCTGTCAGCTAACTATGGCTACACCTTC.

The chain recombines TRBV6-5 with TRBJ1-1; 7 bases are shared with TRBD1. Germline loops: CDR1 MNHEY, CDR2 SVGAGI. V lost 0 bases, J lost 6 bases, and 4 bases stayed unmatched. The CDR3 is made up of 14 amino acids. Here the CDR3 reads CASSYSRGHPEAFF. In DNA, the CDR3 is TGTGCCAGCAGTTACTCGAGGGGGCACCCTGAAGCTTTCTTT.

This clone was seen a few times. This chain links TRBV30 with TRBJ2-7, with 7 nucleotides matching TRBD1. This CDR3 is built from 14 residues. Per germline, CDR1 GTSNPN and CDR2 SVGIG (reference sequence). V lost 1 base and J lost 2; bases outside the gene matches: 5. CDR3 amino acids: CAWSADRAPYEQYF. The CDR3, as DNA: TGTGCCTGGAGTGCCGACAGGGCCCCCTACGAGCAGTACTTC.

There are a few counts of this clone. The genes are TRBV6-1 and TRBJ2-5, with TRBD2 as a possible D gene (5 bases). The V end lost 6 bases, the J end lost 4 bases, and 18 bases lay between the germline ends. This CDR3 spans 15 amino acids. Germline CDR1 is MNHNS and CDR2 is SASEGT. The CDR3 sequence: CASRPAGELGETQYF. CDR3 sequence (DNA): TGTGCCAGCAGACCGGCTGGGGAGCTCGGAGAGACCCAGTACTTC.

This clone was seen a handful of times. The junction and the germline gene differ at one end; a read error may be behind it. The genes are TRBV7-6 and TRBJ2-1, with D perhaps matching TRBD2 (6 bases). The CDR3 has 13 amino acids. CDR1 and CDR2 from the germline V gene are SGHVS and FNYEAQ. The CDR3 coding sequence is TGCGCTACACGGAGGGCGGGTGTCAATGAGCAGTTCTTC. Amino acid sequence: CATRRAGVNEQFF.

This clone was seen a handful of times. The chain is built from TRBV7-9 and TRBJ1-3; D gene ambiguous. The V gene's germline CDR1 is SEHNR and CDR2 FQNEAQ (reference sequence). Trimming took off 2 bases at V and 4 bases at J, with 15 bases between the two ends. The CDR3 is 16 residues long. The CDR3 spells CASSLYPGLSGNTIYF. DNA for the CDR3: TGTGCCAGCAGCTTATACCCCGGACTGAGCGGAAACACCATATATTTT.

The chain combines TRBV28 with TRBJ2-7; no firm D call. Germline loops: CDR1 MDHEN, CDR2 SYDVKM. This CDR3 is 14 amino acids long. The V gene lost 4 bases and the J gene lost 3 bases, with 13 bases spanning the gap. The CDR3 sequence is CASSSRALSYEQYF. The CDR3 bases are TGTGCCAGCAGTTCTCGGGCCTTAAGCTACGAGCAGTACTTC.

This clone has more than one count but fewer than ten. The rearrangement joins TRBV6-5 to TRBJ2-7; unclear D gene. In germline, CDR1 is MNHEY, CDR2 SVGAGI. V shed 7 bases and J shed 5 bases, with 15 bases lying between them. The CDR3 is 13 amino acids. Written as DNA, the CDR3 is TGTGCCAGCAAGCGACCGATGAGCCACGAGCAGTACTTC. As protein: CASKRPMSHEQYF.

This clone was recorded a few times. This sequence joins TRBV5-1 and TRBJ2-7; D might be TRBD2 (5 bases). V was cut by 2 bases and J by 2 bases, with 26 bases left in between. Germline V gene sequence: CDR1 SGHRS, CDR2 YFSETQ. The CDR3 has 19 amino acids. The CDR3 DNA reads as TGCGCCAGCAGCTTAGATGTCCCCCACGGAGGCAGTAGAACCTACGAGCAGTACTTC. It encodes CASSLDVPHGGSRTYEQYF.

This clone was counted a few times. The V gene is TRBV19, the J gene TRBJ1-5, with D possibly TRBD1 on 6 matching bases. V was shortened by 3 bases and J by 4 bases, with 19 bases between the two germline ends. Looked up from germline, CDR1 is LNHDA and CDR2 is SQIVND (reference sequence). The CDR3 is 17 residues long. DNA of the CDR3: TGTGCCAGTAGTATGATTTGGAGGGTACAGGGAAATCAGCCCCAGCATTTT. This encodes CASSMIWRVQGNQPQHF.

In its sample, this clone was seen a few times. The chain combines TRBV5-1 with TRBJ2-5, with D hard to call. The CDR3 runs 13 residues. Trimming took 0 bases from V and 5 from J, leaving 8 bases between them. Germline V lookup: CDR1 SGHRS, CDR2 YFSETQ. CDR3 in amino acids: CASSLGTSETQYF. CDR3 bases: TGCGCCAGCAGCTTGGGCACCAGTGAGACCCAGTACTTC.

The rearrangement joins TRBV7-2 to TRBJ2-4, with no clear D. CDR3 length equals 17 residues. Germline V gene lookup returns CDR1 SGHTA and CDR2 FQGNSA. V was shortened by 5 bases and J by 0 bases, with 17 bases between the two germline ends. The CDR3 nucleotides read TGTGCCAGCAGCCCTTCCCCAGCCAGTTTAGCCAAAAACATTCAGTACTTC. Amino acid sequence: CASSPSPASLAKNIQYF.

This clone came up a few times. The V and J genes are TRBV10-3 and TRBJ2-3, with D possibly TRBD2 on 5 matching bases. Trimming pared 6 bases from V and 0 bases from J, leaving 13 bases between. The V gene's germline CDR1 is ENHRY and CDR2 SYGVKD. There are 15 residues in the CDR3. CDR3 nucleotide sequence: TGTGCCATCAGGGGGAGCGGCGCTAGCACAGATACGCAGTATTTT. It translates to CAIRGSGASTDTQYF.

This chain uses TRBV5-4 with TRBJ1-5; maybe TRBD1 (6 bases). V was shortened by 4 bases and J by 7 bases, with 15 bases between the two germline ends. This CDR3 has 14 residues. Germline CDR1 and CDR2: SGHNT and YYREEE (reference sequence). The CDR3, as DNA: TGTGCCAGCAGCCCGCTGGGGGCCGGCCAGCCCCAGCATTTT. This translates into CASSPLGAGQPQHF.

V usage is TRBV27 and J usage is TRBJ2-6, with TRBD1 matching over 9 bases. V lost 5 bases, J lost 12 bases, and 14 bases stayed unmatched. Germline lookup yields CDR1 MNHEY and CDR2 SMNVEV (reference sequence). The CDR3 has 16 residues. The CDR3 nucleotides are TGTGCCAGCAGTATTCTCCCTGGGACAGGGATTGGCGTCCTGACTTTC. Protein product: CASSILPGTGIGVLTF.

The J gene is TRBJ2-7, the V gene TRBV18, with TRBD1 matching 8 bases. Germline trimming cut 1 base from V and 2 bases from J; bases unmatched to any gene: 7. This CDR3 has 16 residues. From germline, CDR1 is KGHSH and CDR2 LQKENI. CDR3 sequence: CASSPRDRLGAYEQYF. DNA for the CDR3: TGTGCCAGCTCACCACGGGACAGGCTGGGGGCCTACGAGCAGTACTTC.

This clone was observed a handful of times. V is TRBV4-3 and J is TRBJ2-3; D uncertain. Germline V lookup: CDR1 LGHNA, CDR2 YSLEER. CDR3 length equals 14 residues. V was shortened by 1 base and J by 6 bases, with 11 bases between the two germline ends. Here the CDR3 reads CASSQASSRDTQYF. CDR3 sequence (DNA): TGCGCCAGCAGCCAAGCCTCTTCGCGGGATACGCAGTATTTT.

This sequence joins TRBV29-1 and TRBJ1-1; D is ambiguous. The CDR3 is made up of 13 amino acids. Trimming shortened V by 3 bases and J by 1 base, and 9 bases separated the two germline ends. The germline CDR1 and CDR2 sequences are SQVTM and ANQGSEA. CDR3 sequence: CSVDAPWNTEAFF. CDR3 bases: TGCAGCGTTGACGCCCCCTGGAACACTGAAGCTTTCTTT.

The chain employs TRBV27 and TRBJ2-1, with D unclear. Trimming cost V 11 bases and J 0 bases, with 23 bases left between them. The CDR3 is 17 amino acids. Germline V CDR1 and CDR2: MNHEY, SMNVEV (reference sequence). The CDR3 region is CAASSVGMTSSYNEQFF. The CDR3 coding sequence is TGTGCCGCCTCCTCCGTTGGGATGACCAGCTCCTACAATGAGCAGTTCTTC.

V is TRBV7-2 and J is TRBJ2-7, with 8 bases identical to TRBD1. The CDR3 extends over 14 amino acids. The V gene end was trimmed by 3 bases and the J gene end by 2 bases; junction bases not matched to a gene: 3. CDR1 and CDR2 (germline): SGHTA, FQGNSA. CDR3 DNA: TGTGCCAGCAGCTTTCCGGACAGGGCCTACGAGCAGTACTTC. This sequence encodes CASSFPDRAYEQYF.

This clone was recorded a few times. CDR3 nucleotides: TGTGCCAGCAGTTTCCTTCGGGGTTCCGGGGAGCTGTTTTTT. Protein: CASSFLRGSGELFF. The chain couples TRBV27 to TRBJ2-2; TRBD2 might be the D (5 bases). CDR3 size: 14 residues. Per germline, CDR1 MNHEY and CDR2 SMNVEV (reference sequence). V was shortened by 3 bases and J by 6 bases, with 11 bases between the two germline ends.

The rearrangement uses TRBV10-3 and TRBJ2-7; no clear D. The CDR3 extends over 11 amino acids. The V gene's germline CDR1 is ENHRY and CDR2 SYGVKD. V was cut by 2 bases and J by 2 bases, with 1 base left in between. The CDR3 DNA reads as TGTGCCATCAGTGAGACCTACGAGCAGTACTTC. Encoded protein: CAISETYEQYF.

V is TRBV19 and J is TRBJ2-5, with D unclear. V lost 6 bases and J lost 2, with 13 bases in between. Germline V lookup: CDR1 LNHDA, CDR2 SQIVND (reference sequence). This CDR3 comprises 14 residues. CDR3 bases: TGTGCCAGTAGCCGCCCAGGCCATCAAGAGACCCAGTACTTC. It specifies CASSRPGHQETQYF.

The chain couples TRBV4-2 to TRBJ2-6; TRBD1 might be the D (5 bases). The CDR3 totals 15 residues. The V end lost 4 bases, the J end lost 3 bases, and 10 bases lay between the germline ends. From germline, CDR1 is LGHNA and CDR2 YNFKEQ. CDR3 residues: CASSLGADGANVLTF. The CDR3 bases are TGTGCCAGCAGCCTTGGGGCTGATGGGGCCAACGTCCTGACTTTC.

The chain joins TRBV4-1 to TRBJ2-1; D unclear. Germline-derived CDR1 and CDR2 are MGHRA and YSYEKL. The ends were cut back, 0 bases at V and 3 bases at J, with 3 bases in the middle. The CDR3 is 13 residues long. The CDR3 spells CASSQDGYNEQFF. As DNA, the CDR3 is TGCGCCAGCAGCCAAGATGGCTACAATGAGCAGTTCTTC.

This clone has a handful of counts. V gene TRBV29-1 combines with J gene TRBJ1-1; possibly TRBD1 for D (5 bases). V lost 6 bases to trimming and J lost 1 base, with 18 bases between them. Per the germline V gene, CDR1 is SQVTM and CDR2 is ANQGSEA. The CDR3 extends over 15 amino acids. The CDR3 sequence: CSVLTWGQGNTEAFF. The CDR3 DNA sequence: TGCAGCGTCCTCACGTGGGGCCAAGGGAACACTGAAGCTTTCTTT.

The CDR3 spells CASSHGVGPNQPQHF. The CDR3, as DNA: TGCGCCAGCAGCCACGGTGTGGGACCCAATCAGCCCCAGCATTTT. The gene calls are TRBV5-1 and TRBJ1-5; D may be TRBD1 (5 bases). Trimming removed 4 bases from V and 3 bases from J, with 14 bases in between. Germline V lookup: CDR1 SGHRS, CDR2 YFSETQ. The CDR3 is 15 amino acids.

This clone has just a few counts. The rearrangement links TRBV7-9 to TRBJ2-5; 11 bases match TRBD1. J gave up 4 bases and V 5 bases, and 12 bases lay outside the gene matches. Per the germline V gene, CDR1 is SEHNR and CDR2 is FQNEAQ (reference sequence). This CDR3 spans 17 amino acids. CDR3 amino acids: CASSLSRQDRGRETQYF. CDR3 coding DNA: TGTGCCAGCAGCCTCTCCCGGCAGGACAGGGGGCGAGAGACCCAGTACTTC.

V and J are TRBV25-1 and TRBJ2-5, with no clear D. There are 11 residues in the CDR3. Germline-derived CDR1 and CDR2 are MGHDK and SYGVNS. Trimming cost V 5 bases and J 4 bases, with 5 bases left between them. Written as DNA, the CDR3 is TGTGCCAGCAGTCTCGCAGAGACCCAGTACTTC. Translation gives CASSLAETQYF.